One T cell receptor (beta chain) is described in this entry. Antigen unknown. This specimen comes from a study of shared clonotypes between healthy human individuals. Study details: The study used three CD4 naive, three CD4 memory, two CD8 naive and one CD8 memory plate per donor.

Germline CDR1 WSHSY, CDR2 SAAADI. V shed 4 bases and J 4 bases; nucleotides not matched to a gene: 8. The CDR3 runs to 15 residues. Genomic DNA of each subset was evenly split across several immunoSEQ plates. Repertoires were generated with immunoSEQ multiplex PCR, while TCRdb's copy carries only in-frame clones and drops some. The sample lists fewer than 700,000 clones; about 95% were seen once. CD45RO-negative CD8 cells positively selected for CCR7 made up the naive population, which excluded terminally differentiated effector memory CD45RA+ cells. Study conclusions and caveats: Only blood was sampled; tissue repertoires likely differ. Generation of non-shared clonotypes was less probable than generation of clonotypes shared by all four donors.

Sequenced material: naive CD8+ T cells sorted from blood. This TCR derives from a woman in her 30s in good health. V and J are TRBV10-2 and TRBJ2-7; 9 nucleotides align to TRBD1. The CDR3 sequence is CASSVFGTGTYEQYF. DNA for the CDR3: TGCGCCAGCAGTGTGTTTGGGACAGGGACGTACGAGCAGTACTTC.